These T cell receptor beta chains were read from a single sample in a study of blood T cell repertoires in COVID-19. TCRdb keeps only in-frame clones here, not all; method: immunoSEQ multiplex PCR. The table includes 84,000 or so clones, 70% to 85% detected once. The sequencing input was peripheral blood. These receptors all stem from a man between 65 and 85 years old with acute or convalescent COVID-19. The CDR3 runs from the conserved cysteine through the conserved F or W. The order of the fields is clone size, D gene, V gene, J gene, CDR3 DNA, CDR3 protein. A D gene is named only where the DNA matches it firmly. Not every row has a clone size; where given, it reads once, few, many or a size class.

clone size: NA
D gene: NA
V gene: TRBV12-1
J gene: TRBJ1-3
CDR3 DNA: TGTGCCAGCAGCCTCCCTGACAACCACTCACCTGGAAACACCATATATTTT
CDR3 protein: CASSLPDNHSPGNTIYF

clone size: NA
D gene: NA
V gene: TRBV6-1
J gene: TRBJ2-5
CDR3 DNA: TGTGCCAGCAGTGAAGCCCCGGCGTCTAGGGAGACCCAGTACTTC
CDR3 protein: CASSEAPASRETQYF

clone size: NA
D gene: NA
V gene: TRBV28
J gene: TRBJ1-5
CDR3 DNA: TGTGCCAGCGGAGGGACTGACCGCAATCAGCCCCAGCATTTT
CDR3 protein: CASGGTDRNQPQHF

clone size: NA
D gene: TRBD1
V gene: TRBV5-1
J gene: TRBJ2-5
CDR3 DNA: TGCGCCAGCAGCCCAGGACAGGGTGAGACCCAGTACTTC
CDR3 protein: CASSPGQGETQYF

clone size: NA
D gene: NA
V gene: TRBV21-1
J gene: TRBJ1-4
CDR3 DNA: TGTGCCAGCAGCCCCAGGGGAAGAAATAATGAAAAACTGTTTTTT
CDR3 protein: CASSPRGRNNEKLFF

clone size: NA
D gene: TRBD2
V gene: TRBV5-1
J gene: TRBJ2-3
CDR3 DNA: TGCGCCAGCAGCTTGGAGACAGGGGCGTCGGGACTAGCGGGGGGGCTTACCTCGGATACGCAGTATTTT
CDR3 protein: CASSLETGASGLAGGLTSDTQYF

clone size: NA
D gene: NA
V gene: TRBV5-1
J gene: TRBJ2-7
CDR3 DNA: TGCGCCAGCAGCTCCGGGGTCTCCTACGAGCAGTACTTC
CDR3 protein: CASSSGVSYEQYF

clone size: once
D gene: NA
V gene: TRBV19
J gene: TRBJ2-3
CDR3 DNA: TGTGCCAGTAATTCCTTAGTATATGGACTCTCAGATACGCAGTATTTT
CDR3 protein: CASNSLVYGLSDTQYF

clone size: NA
D gene: NA
V gene: TRBV2
J gene: TRBJ1-2
CDR3 DNA: TGTGCCAGCAGTCCCCATAGGGGCTCAAACTATGGCTACACCTTC
CDR3 protein: CASSPHRGSNYGYTF

clone size: NA
D gene: NA
V gene: TRBV7-8
J gene: TRBJ1-1
CDR3 DNA: TGTGCCAGCAGCCCCGTCGAGTACGCTGAAGCTTTCTTT
CDR3 protein: CASSPVEYAEAFF

clone size: NA
D gene: NA
V gene: TRBV5-5
J gene: TRBJ2-1
CDR3 DNA: TGTGCCAGCAGCTGGTCTACCTACAATGAGCAGTTCTTC
CDR3 protein: CASSWSTYNEQFF

clone size: NA
D gene: NA
V gene: TRBV6-5
J gene: TRBJ2-7
CDR3 DNA: TGTGCCAGCAGTTGGGCCGTCGACGAGCAGTACTTC
CDR3 protein: CASSWAVDEQYF

clone size: NA
D gene: TRBD2
V gene: TRBV20-1
J gene: TRBJ2-1
CDR3 DNA: TGCAGTGCGAGTCGGGACTACCCCAATGAGCAGTTCTTC
CDR3 protein: CSASRDYPNEQFF

clone size: NA
D gene: TRBD2
V gene: TRBV5-4
J gene: TRBJ2-1
CDR3 DNA: TGTGCCAGCAGTTCTAGCGGGGGGGCCTACAATGAGCAGTTCTTC
CDR3 protein: CASSSSGGAYNEQFF

clone size: once
D gene: NA
V gene: TRBV3-1/TRBV3-2
J gene: TRBJ1-2
CDR3 DNA: TGTGCCAGCAGCCCCCCGAAGGTGGCAGGCAACTATGGCTACACCTTC
CDR3 protein: CASSPPKVAGNYGYTF

clone size: once
D gene: NA
V gene: TRBV2
J gene: TRBJ2-2
CDR3 DNA: TGTGCCAGCACCTCGGGTATGGGCGGGGAGCTGTTTTTT
CDR3 protein: CASTSGMGGELFF

clone size: NA
D gene: NA
V gene: TRBV30
J gene: TRBJ1-2
CDR3 DNA: TGTGCCTGGAGTACCTCTCGACAGGCAAACTATGGCTACACCTTC
CDR3 protein: CAWSTSRQANYGYTF

clone size: once
D gene: TRBD2
V gene: TRBV4-1
J gene: TRBJ2-7
CDR3 DNA: TGCGCCAGCAGCCAAGGACTAGCGGGGGTCTACGAGCAGTACTTC
CDR3 protein: CASSQGLAGVYEQYF

clone size: NA
D gene: TRBD1
V gene: TRBV11-2
J gene: TRBJ1-1
CDR3 DNA: TGTGCCAGCAGCTTGCAGGGGGCTGAAACTTTCTTT
CDR3 protein: CASSLQGAETFF

clone size: few
D gene: NA
V gene: TRBV2
J gene: TRBJ1-1
CDR3 DNA: TGTGCCAGCAGATTCATGAACACTGAAGCTTTCTTT
CDR3 protein: CASRFMNTEAFF

clone size: few
D gene: NA
V gene: TRBV6-5
J gene: TRBJ2-5
CDR3 DNA: TGTGCCAGCAGGTCGTCGGGAAAAGAGACCCAGTACTTC
CDR3 protein: CASRSSGKETQYF

clone size: NA
D gene: NA
V gene: TRBV14
J gene: TRBJ1-1
CDR3 DNA: TGTGCCAGCAGCTTCCAGGGGAACACTGAAGCTTTCTTT
CDR3 protein: CASSFQGNTEAFF

clone size: few
D gene: NA
V gene: TRBV4-2
J gene: TRBJ1-6
CDR3 DNA: TGTGCCAGCAGCCAGCACCCGGCACCCCTCCACTTT
CDR3 protein: CASSQHPAPLHF

clone size: NA
D gene: TRBD2
V gene: TRBV13
J gene: TRBJ2-1
CDR3 DNA: TGTGCCAGCAGCTTAGCGGGGGGCTCCTACAATGAGCAGTTCTTC
CDR3 protein: CASSLAGGSYNEQFF

clone size: NA
D gene: TRBD1
V gene: TRBV24-1
J gene: TRBJ1-2
CDR3 DNA: TGTGCCACCAGTGATTCCCAGGGGGAGGTTGGCTACACCTTC
CDR3 protein: CATSDSQGEVGYTF

clone size: NA
D gene: NA
V gene: TRBV18
J gene: TRBJ1-1
CDR3 DNA: TGTGCCAGCTCACCACAAGAGGGTTCGGCTTTCTTT
CDR3 protein: CASSPQEGSAFF

clone size: NA
D gene: TRBD1
V gene: TRBV12-3/TRBV12-4
J gene: TRBJ1-5
CDR3 DNA: TGTGCCAGCAGTTTGACAGGGGATCAGCCCCAGCATTTT
CDR3 protein: CASSLTGDQPQHF

clone size: NA
D gene: NA
V gene: TRBV28
J gene: TRBJ1-3
CDR3 DNA: TGTGCCAGCACCCTCGCGGGCTCTGGAAACACCATATATTTT
CDR3 protein: CASTLAGSGNTIYF

clone size: NA
D gene: TRBD1
V gene: TRBV7-2
J gene: TRBJ2-5
CDR3 DNA: TGTGCCAGCAGCTACCCGACAGGGGAAGAGACCCAGTACTTC
CDR3 protein: CASSYPTGEETQYF

clone size: NA
D gene: NA
V gene: TRBV28
J gene: TRBJ2-5
CDR3 DNA: TGTGCCAGCAGTGAAGGGGTTAGAGAGACCCAGTACTTC
CDR3 protein: CASSEGVRETQYF

clone size: NA
D gene: TRBD1
V gene: TRBV7-8
J gene: TRBJ1-1
CDR3 DNA: TGTGCCAGCAGCTTGGCAGGGGGCCTTGTATGGAACACTGAAGCTTTCTTT
CDR3 protein: CASSLAGGLVWNTEAFF

clone size: NA
D gene: TRBD1
V gene: TRBV19
J gene: TRBJ1-1
CDR3 DNA: TGTGCCAGTAGACATCAGGGGGTTGCTGAAGCTTTCTTT
CDR3 protein: CASRHQGVAEAFF

clone size: NA
D gene: NA
V gene: TRBV10-1
J gene: TRBJ1-1
CDR3 DNA: TGCGCCAGCAGTGAGGGTTCCTACGACACTGAAGCTTTCTTT
CDR3 protein: CASSEGSYDTEAFF

clone size: NA
D gene: NA
V gene: TRBV14
J gene: TRBJ2-5
CDR3 DNA: TGTGCCAGCAGCCAAGGTCAGGGGGGCCGTGGCCAAGAGACCCAGTACTTC
CDR3 protein: CASSQGQGGRGQETQYF

clone size: NA
D gene: NA
V gene: TRBV4-1
J gene: TRBJ2-2
CDR3 DNA: TGCGCCAGCAGCCAATCACCGGGAAGCCTCACCGGGGAGCTGTTTTTT
CDR3 protein: CASSQSPGSLTGELFF